This T cell receptor beta chain was observed in a study of T cell responses to AZD1222 COVID-19 vaccine. Study-level findings and limits: The span of vaccine-associated CD4 TCRs extended across spike, with dominance at 160-218 and 743-854. It was only after the peak T cell response that any repertoires were sampled.

Concerning this clone itself: The antigen remains undetermined.

Clones were sequenced by immunoSEQ multiplex PCR, and TCRdb holds only the in-frame ones, with some missing. Among about 150,000 clones, roughly 88% were seen once, and the ten largest hold about 6%. Germline V lookup: CDR1 SGHAT, CDR2 FQNNGV. The germline V and J ends were trimmed by 11 bases and 4 bases, with 17 bases remaining between them. CDR3 length: 13 residues. Timing groups of about 4 and about 12 weeks for second doses were pooled. The V and J genes are TRBV11-2 and TRBJ2-5; possibly TRBD2 for D (5 bases). The TCR comes from an adult who received the AZD1222 COVID-19 vaccine. Material: peripheral blood, obtained 28 days after the second AZD1222 dose. The CDR3 loop is CASEGPRGETQYF. The CDR3 DNA reads TGTGCCTCAGAAGGCCCTCGGGGAGAGACCCAGTACTTC.